Presented here are 23 T cell receptor beta chains from one specimen sequenced in a study of blood T cell repertoires in COVID-19. The data were produced by immunoSEQ multiplex PCR, yet TCRdb's version contains in-frame clones alone and is incomplete. Among over 200,000 clones listed, roughly 87% were seen once. Sequencing was done on a sample of peripheral blood. The receptors originated from a man aged 35 to 55 with active or convalescent COVID-19.

V gene TRBV19 combines with J gene TRBJ1-2, with TRBD1 matching 9 bases. CDR3 length: 16 amino acids. V gave up 0 bases and J gave up 7 bases; unmatched junction bases: 9. The V gene's germline CDR1 is LNHDA and CDR2 SQIVND (reference sequence). For the CDR3, the DNA is TGTGCCAGTAGTATAGACCGGGACAGGGTCTTTAGTGGCTACACCTTC. Encoded protein: CASSIDRDRVFSGYTF. Using reference TRBV19 and TRBJ1-2 for the parts outside the CDR3, the full variable domain is DGGITQSPKYLFRKEGQNVTLSCEQNLNHDAMYWYRQDPGQGLRLIYYSQIVNDFQKGDIAEGYSVSREKKESFPLTVTSAQKNPTAFYLCASSIDRDRVFSGYTFGSGTRLTVV.

The chain carries TRBV27 and TRBJ2-7; 12 nucleotides align to TRBD1. Losses at the gene ends were 2 bases for V and 6 bases for J; bases not matched to a gene: 14. Germline V lookup: CDR1 MNHEY, CDR2 SMNVEV (reference sequence). The CDR3 loop spans 18 amino acids. In DNA, the CDR3 is TGTGCCAGCAGTTTAACGCATATCCCCGGGACAGGGGGCCTCGAGCAGTACTTC. The encoded protein is CASSLTHIPGTGGLEQYF.

The chain is built from TRBV27 and TRBJ2-7, with 9 bases matching TRBD1. The germline V gene has CDR1 MNHEY and CDR2 SMNVEV (reference sequence). This CDR3 contains 13 residues. Germline trimming cut 4 bases from V and 6 bases from J; bases unmatched to any gene: 4. CDR3 residues: CASSSMTGGEQYF. In DNA, the CDR3 is TGTGCCAGCAGTTCCATGACAGGGGGCGAGCAGTACTTC.

The chain joins TRBV3-1 (or the pseudogene TRBV3-2) to TRBJ2-5, with TRBD2 identical over 9 bases. V lost 6 bases to trimming and J lost 2 bases; unmatched junction nucleotides: 7. CDR3 length: 15 residues. Looked up from germline, CDR1 is LGHDT and CDR2 is YNNKEL (reference sequence). CDR3 in amino acids: CASRPGTSFQETQYF. The CDR3 region has the DNA TGTGCCAGCAGGCCCGGGACTAGCTTTCAAGAGACCCAGTACTTC.

The chain employs TRBV12-2 and TRBJ1-2; the table gives TRBD1 as D, unverified against the DNA. TRBV12-2 is a pseudogene segment. The CDR3 loop spans 14 amino acids. The CDR3 loop reads CASRLPGRNYGYTF. The CDR3 nucleotides are TGTGCAAGTCGCTTACCAGGGCGGAACTATGGCTACACCTTC.

The chain employs TRBV5-4 and TRBJ1-1, with TRBD1 identical over 7 bases. The CDR3 spans 15 residues. CDR1 is SGHNT and CDR2 is YYREEE in the germline V gene (reference sequence). J lost 2 bases, V lost 4 bases, and 8 bases had no gene match. The CDR3 DNA follows: TGTGCCAGCAGCCCCCAGACAGGGTTAAACACTGAAGCTTTCTTT. Residues: CASSPQTGLNTEAFF.

The chain has TRBV27 and TRBJ2-1; TRBD2 agrees at 9 bases. Unmatched junction bases numbered 10, after V lost 3 bases and J lost 7 bases. Germline lookup yields CDR1 MNHEY and CDR2 SMNVEV (reference sequence). The CDR3 runs to 16 residues. The DNA of the CDR3 is TGTGCCAGCAGTTTTCTTAGGGAAGCGGGAGGAAATGAGCAGTTCTTC. It translates to CASSFLREAGGNEQFF.

V and J are TRBV7-9 and TRBJ2-7; D is possibly TRBD1 (5 bases). The germline gives CDR1 SEHNR, CDR2 FQNEAQ (reference sequence). The CDR3 length is 14 residues. Trimming removed 5 bases at V and 4 bases at J, with 15 bases between. The CDR3 DNA is TGTGCCAGCAGCACCCAGGGTATACTATACGAGCAGTACTTC. Amino acids: CASSTQGILYEQYF.

The chain recombines TRBV5-1 with TRBJ1-6; no clear D. Germline assignment: CDR1 SGHRS and CDR2 YFSETQ. CDR3 length equals 15 residues. V lost 9 bases and J 7 bases, leaving 20 bases between the germline ends. For the CDR3, the DNA is TGCGCCACATCCCGGGGTGCAGTAGCAAATTCACCCCTCCACTTT. Its protein is CATSRGAVANSPLHF.

This chain joins TRBV6-5 and TRBJ2-3; 9 bases fit TRBD1. CDR1 MNHEY and CDR2 SVGAGI come from the germline V gene. CDR3 size: 13 residues. V was clipped by 7 bases and J by 7 bases; unmatched bases: 6. The CDR3 DNA reads TGTGCCAGCACTAGGACAGGGGAAAATACGCAGTATTTT. Translated: CASTRTGENTQYF.

This chain joins TRBV7-9 and TRBJ2-5, with D perhaps matching TRBD2 (6 bases). Trimming took 3 bases from V and 2 from J, leaving 13 bases between them. The CDR3 is made up of 15 amino acids. Germline V gene data show CDR1 as SEHNR and CDR2 as FQNEAQ (reference sequence). This CDR3 is CASSLGTPVQETQYF. CDR3 nucleotide sequence: TGTGCCAGCAGCTTGGGGACTCCTGTACAAGAGACCCAGTACTTC.

V is TRBV7-9 and J is TRBJ1-2; TRBD1 matches at 9 bases. CDR1 and CDR2 (germline): SEHNR, FQNEAQ (reference sequence). Germline trimming cut 3 bases from V and 6 bases from J; bases unmatched to any gene: 8. This CDR3 is 15 amino acids long. In DNA form, the CDR3 reads TGTGCCAGCAGCTTCGGCACACAGGGGGCTGATGGCTACACCTTC. Its translation is CASSFGTQGADGYTF.

This chain links TRBV10-3 with TRBJ1-1, with D possibly TRBD1 on 5 matching bases. Trimming took 3 bases from V and 1 from J, leaving 12 bases between them. Germline lookup yields CDR1 ENHRY and CDR2 SYGVKD. The CDR3 length is 15 residues. CDR3 DNA sequence: TGTGCCATCAGTGATGTGGGGCGTACGAACACTGAAGCTTTCTTT. Amino acids: CAISDVGRTNTEAFF.

J is TRBJ2-1 and V is TRBV11-2; weak D call: TRBD2 (5 bases). The germline V gene has CDR1 SGHAT and CDR2 FQNNGV. This CDR3 contains 16 residues. V gave up 0 bases and J gave up 4 bases, with 13 bases separating them. The CDR3 bases are TGTGCCAGCAGCTTAGAATCGTGGGAGCAGTACAATGAGCAGTTCTTC. It is translated as CASSLESWEQYNEQFF.

The chain recombines TRBV5-1 with TRBJ1-1, with D possibly matching TRBD1 (5 bases). V lost 0 bases and J 1 base, leaving 16 bases between the germline ends. Germline CDR1 reads SGHRS; CDR2 reads YFSETQ. The CDR3 runs to 17 residues. CDR3 DNA sequence: TGCGCCAGCAGCTTGGGGACACTTAGCAGAACGAACACTGAAGCTTTCTTT. Protein sequence: CASSLGTLSRTNTEAFF.

The chain combines TRBV18 with TRBJ1-6; 7 nucleotides agree with TRBD1. Germline values: CDR1 KGHSH, CDR2 LQKENI. J was trimmed by 7 bases and V by 3 bases; bases with no gene match: 0. CDR3 length equals 13 residues. CDR3 in amino acids: CASSPGQNSPLHF. CDR3 bases: TGTGCCAGCTCACCGGGACAGAATTCACCCCTCCACTTT.

This clone has just a few counts. The chain couples TRBV5-6 to TRBJ1-3; no firm D call. The CDR3 totals 16 residues. Germline V gene data show CDR1 as SGHDT and CDR2 as YYEEEE. V was cut by 0 bases and J by 0 bases, with 10 bases left in between. The CDR3 DNA is TGTGCCAGCAGCTTGGGCACTACGAACTCTGGAAACACCATATATTTT. Amino acid sequence: CASSLGTTNSGNTIYF.

The V call is TRBV2, the J call TRBJ1-2; D may be TRBD1 (6 bases). CDR1 and CDR2 from the germline V gene are SNHLY and FYNNEI. Trimming stripped 1 base from V and 7 bases from J, with 13 bases between. This CDR3 is built from 14 residues. Here the CDR3 reads CASSEGFGGPGYTF. The CDR3 coding sequence is TGTGCCAGCAGTGAAGGGTTCGGGGGGCCTGGCTACACCTTC.

V and J are TRBV3-1 (or the pseudogene TRBV3-2) and TRBJ1-6, with a possible D match to TRBD1 (6 bases). V lost 2 bases to trimming and J lost 5 bases, with 7 bases between them. The CDR3 loop spans 14 amino acids. The germline V gene has CDR1 LGHDT and CDR2 YNNKEL (reference sequence). This chain's CDR3 is CASSQTGNNSPLHF. CDR3 bases: TGTGCCAGCAGCCAAACAGGGAATAATTCACCCCTCCACTTT.

This chain links TRBV28 with TRBJ2-5, with 8 bases fitting TRBD1. The CDR3 is made up of 15 amino acids. With 6 bases clipped from V and 5 bases from J, the junction kept 11 bases outside the gene matches. Germline-derived CDR1 and CDR2 are MDHEN and SYDVKM. The CDR3 DNA reads as TGTGCCAGCAGCGCCCGGACAGGGTTTTGGGAGACCCAGTACTTC. Translated: CASSARTGFWETQYF. Combining the CDR3 with reference TRBV28 and TRBJ2-5 gives the whole variable domain DVKVTQSSRYLVKRTGEKVFLECVQDMDHENMFWYRQDPGLGLRLIYFSYDVKMKEKGDIPEGYSVSREKKERFSLILESASTNQTSMYLCASSARTGFWETQYFGPGTRLLVL.

This chain connects TRBV28 to TRBJ1-1; no reliable D call. Trimming removed 3 bases from V and 5 bases from J, with 13 bases in between. The CDR3 sequence is 14 residues long. Germline CDR1 reads MDHEN; CDR2 reads SYDVKM. CDR3 nucleotide sequence: TGTGCCAGCAGTTTTTCTGCAGGCGGGACTGAAGCTTTCTTT. Translated, it gives CASSFSAGGTEAFF.

This rearrangement joins TRBV7-9 to TRBJ2-1, with TRBD2 matching over 13 bases. The CDR3 length is 18 residues. The V segment lost 5 bases and the J segment 9 bases; nucleotides outside the gene matches: 16. In germline, CDR1 is SEHNR, CDR2 FQNEAQ (reference sequence). The CDR3 DNA reads as TGTGCCAGCAGCCCCACCAGCGGACTAGCGGGGGCAGGAGGTGAGCAGTTCTTC. Translation gives CASSPTSGLAGAGGEQFF.

The chain couples TRBV27 to TRBJ2-7; a possible D gene is TRBD2 (6 bases). Germline V lookup: CDR1 MNHEY, CDR2 SMNVEV (reference sequence). Trimming took off 6 bases at V and 6 bases at J, with 9 bases between the two ends. The CDR3 spans 11 residues. The CDR3 DNA is TGTGCCAGCAGCACGGGGGTCGAGCAGTACTTC. It encodes CASSTGVEQYF.